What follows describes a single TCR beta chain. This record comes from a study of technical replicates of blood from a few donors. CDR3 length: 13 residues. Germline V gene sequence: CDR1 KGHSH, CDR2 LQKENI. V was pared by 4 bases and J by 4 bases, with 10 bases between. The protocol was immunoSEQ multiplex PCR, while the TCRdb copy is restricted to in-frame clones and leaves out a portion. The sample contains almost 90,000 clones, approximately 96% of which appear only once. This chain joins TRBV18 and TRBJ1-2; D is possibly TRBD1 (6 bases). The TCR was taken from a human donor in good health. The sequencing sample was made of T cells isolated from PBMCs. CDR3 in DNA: TGTGCCAGCTCACTCGGACAGAGCTATGGCTACACCTTC. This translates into CASSLGQSYGYTF.